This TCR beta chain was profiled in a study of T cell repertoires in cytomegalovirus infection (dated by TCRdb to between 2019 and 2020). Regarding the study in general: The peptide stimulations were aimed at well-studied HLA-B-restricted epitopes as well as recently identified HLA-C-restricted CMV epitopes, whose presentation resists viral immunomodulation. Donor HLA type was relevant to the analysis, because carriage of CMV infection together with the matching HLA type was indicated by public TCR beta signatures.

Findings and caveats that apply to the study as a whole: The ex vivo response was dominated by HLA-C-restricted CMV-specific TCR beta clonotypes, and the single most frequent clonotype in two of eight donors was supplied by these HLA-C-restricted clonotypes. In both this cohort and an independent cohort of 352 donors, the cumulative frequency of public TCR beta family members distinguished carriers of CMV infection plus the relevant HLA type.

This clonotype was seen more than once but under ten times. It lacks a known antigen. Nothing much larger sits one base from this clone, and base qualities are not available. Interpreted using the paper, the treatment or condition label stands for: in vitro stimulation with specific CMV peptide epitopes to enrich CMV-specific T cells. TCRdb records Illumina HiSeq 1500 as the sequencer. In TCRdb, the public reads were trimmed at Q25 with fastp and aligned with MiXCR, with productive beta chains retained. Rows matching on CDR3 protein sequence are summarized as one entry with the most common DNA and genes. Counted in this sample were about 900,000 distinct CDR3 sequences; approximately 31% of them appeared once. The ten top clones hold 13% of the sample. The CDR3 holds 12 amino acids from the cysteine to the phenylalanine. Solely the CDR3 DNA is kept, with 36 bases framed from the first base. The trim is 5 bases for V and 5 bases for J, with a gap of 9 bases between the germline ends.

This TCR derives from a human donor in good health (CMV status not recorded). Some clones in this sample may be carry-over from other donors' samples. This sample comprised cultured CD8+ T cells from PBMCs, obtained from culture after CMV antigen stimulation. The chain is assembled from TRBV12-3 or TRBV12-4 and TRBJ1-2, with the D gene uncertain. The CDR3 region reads CASSVKPYGYTF. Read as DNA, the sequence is TGTGCCAGCAGTGTCAAGCCTTATGGCTACACCTTC.